Below, 5 T cell receptor beta chains from the same sample are listed, as sequenced in a study of blood T cell repertoires in COVID-19. The data were produced by immunoSEQ multiplex PCR, yet TCRdb's version contains in-frame clones alone and is incomplete. The data contain a few hundred thousand clones, around nine tenths of them singletons. What was sequenced was PBMCs or T cells enriched from blood (not recorded which). The receptors originated from a woman in her fifties or sixties who had recovered from COVID-19.

The chain is built from TRBV7-8 and TRBJ2-1, with 8 bases lining up with TRBD2. This CDR3 has 17 amino acids. Per germline, CDR1 SGHVS and CDR2 FQNEAQ. V shed 7 bases, J shed 1 base, and the junction held 12 bases outside the gene matches. The CDR3 reads CASNSRGGGGSYNEQFF. The CDR3 region has the DNA TGTGCCAGCAACTCCCGGGGGGGCGGAGGGTCCTACAATGAGCAGTTCTTC.

This chain joins TRBV11-3 and TRBJ2-7, with a weak D call TRBD2 (5 bases). The CDR3 runs 13 residues. V was pared by 1 base and J by 4 bases, with 8 bases between. CDR1 and CDR2 (germline): SGHNT, YENEEA. The chain's CDR3 is CASSLGSGYEQYF. DNA of the CDR3: TGTGCCAGCAGCTTAGGATCGGGGTACGAGCAGTACTTC.

In nucleotides, the CDR3 is TGTGCCAGCAGTTTAGGGACAGGGGGGGCGGACTATGGCTACACCTTC. Translating it yields CASSLGTGGADYGYTF. V usage is TRBV28 and J usage is TRBJ1-2, with 11 bases lining up with TRBD1. The CDR3 sequence is 16 residues long. CDR1 is MDHEN, CDR2 SYDVKM, per germline. The V segment lost 2 bases and the J segment 3 bases; nucleotides outside the gene matches: 5.

The CDR3 region has the DNA TGTGCCTGGGGGATGGACTTTCAGCCCCAGCATTTT. It translates to CAWGMDFQPQHF. The chain is built from TRBV30 and TRBJ1-5, with D unclear. Germline CDR1 is GTSNPN and CDR2 is SVGIG (reference sequence). This CDR3 has 12 amino acids. V was cut by 5 bases and J by 6 bases, with 11 bases left in between. The full variable domain, in which reference TRBV30 and TRBJ1-5 provide the parts outside the CDR3, is SQTIHQWPATLVQPVGSPLSLECTVEGTSNPNLYWYRQAAGRGLQLLFYSVGIGQISSEVPQNLSASRPQDRQFILSSKKLLLSDSGFYLCAWGMDFQPQHFGDGTRLSIL.

This chain uses TRBV4-3 with TRBJ2-2, with a possible D match to TRBD2 (6 bases). CDR1 and CDR2 from the germline V gene are LGHNA and YSLEER. This CDR3 has 17 amino acids. V shed 3 bases and J shed 5 bases, with 19 bases lying between them. The DNA for the CDR3 is TGCGCCAGCAGCCACACATTAGGGGCGGCGGGGACCGGGGAGCTGTTTTTT. Protein product: CASSHTLGAAGTGELFF.